The subject of this entry is one T cell receptor beta chain. The antigen is unknown. This sample is drawn from a study of shared clonotypes between healthy human individuals. Across the whole study: CD8 memory received one plate per donor, CD8 naive two, CD4 memory three and CD4 naive three. Study conclusions and caveats: With a few donors compared, around 5% of naive CD4 clonotypes were shared.

The repertoire was sequenced with immunoSEQ multiplex PCR; TCRdb's copy has only in-frame clones and lacks some. The sample contains over a million clones, about 96% of which appear only once. The study enrolled healthy HIV-negative adults without recent acute infections or vaccinations as donors. Material: naive CD4+ T cells sorted from blood. Subset meaning: CD45RA+ positively selected. The clonotype originates from a man aged 25 to 40 in good health.

CDR3 sequence (DNA): TGTGCCAGCAGTACTATCGGGACAGGGCCTGAAAAACTGTTTTTT. Translation: CASSTIGTGPEKLFF. The chain recombines TRBV28 with TRBJ1-4; 9 nucleotides line up with TRBD1. Germline V lookup: CDR1 MDHEN, CDR2 SYDVKM. This CDR3 comprises 15 residues. V shed 5 bases, J shed 7 bases, and the junction held 8 bases outside the gene matches.